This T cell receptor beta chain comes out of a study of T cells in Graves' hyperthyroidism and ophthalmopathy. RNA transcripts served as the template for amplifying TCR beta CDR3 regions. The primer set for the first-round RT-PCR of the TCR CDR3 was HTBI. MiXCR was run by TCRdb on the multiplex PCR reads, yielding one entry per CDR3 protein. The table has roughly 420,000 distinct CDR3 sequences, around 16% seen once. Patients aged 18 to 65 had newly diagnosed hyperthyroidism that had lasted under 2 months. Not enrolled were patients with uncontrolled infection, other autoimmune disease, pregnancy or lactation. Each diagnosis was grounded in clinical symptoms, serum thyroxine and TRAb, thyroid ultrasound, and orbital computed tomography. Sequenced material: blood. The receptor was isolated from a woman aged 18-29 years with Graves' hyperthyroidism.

CDR3 protein: CASSPRDKTYNEQFF. The CDR3 DNA is TGTGCCAGCTCACCCCGGGATAAGACATACAATGAGCAGTTCTTC. The chain couples TRBV18 to TRBJ2-1, with D possibly being TRBD2 (5 bases). Deletions cut 3 bases from V and 4 bases from J, with 13 bases between. The CDR3 has 15 amino acids. Germline CDR1 is KGHSH and CDR2 is LQKENI. Full variable domain (outside the CDR3, taken from reference TRBV18 and TRBJ2-1): NAGVMQNPRHLVRRRGQEARLRCSPMKGHSHVYWYRQLPEEGLKFMVYLQKENIIDESGMPKERFSAEFPKEGPSILRIQQVVRGDSAAYFCASSPRDKTYNEQFFGPGTRLTVL.